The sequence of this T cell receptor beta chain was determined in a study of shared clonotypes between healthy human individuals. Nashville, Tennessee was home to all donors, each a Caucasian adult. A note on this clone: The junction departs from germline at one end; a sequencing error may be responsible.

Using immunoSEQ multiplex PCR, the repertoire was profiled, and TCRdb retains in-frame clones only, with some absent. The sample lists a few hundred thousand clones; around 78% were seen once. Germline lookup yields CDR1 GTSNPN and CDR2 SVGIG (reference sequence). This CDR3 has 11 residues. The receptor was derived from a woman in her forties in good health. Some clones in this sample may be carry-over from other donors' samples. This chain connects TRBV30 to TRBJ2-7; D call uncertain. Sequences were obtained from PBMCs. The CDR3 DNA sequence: TGTGCCTGGAGCGATCTCTACGGGCAGTACTTC. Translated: CAWSDLYGQYF.